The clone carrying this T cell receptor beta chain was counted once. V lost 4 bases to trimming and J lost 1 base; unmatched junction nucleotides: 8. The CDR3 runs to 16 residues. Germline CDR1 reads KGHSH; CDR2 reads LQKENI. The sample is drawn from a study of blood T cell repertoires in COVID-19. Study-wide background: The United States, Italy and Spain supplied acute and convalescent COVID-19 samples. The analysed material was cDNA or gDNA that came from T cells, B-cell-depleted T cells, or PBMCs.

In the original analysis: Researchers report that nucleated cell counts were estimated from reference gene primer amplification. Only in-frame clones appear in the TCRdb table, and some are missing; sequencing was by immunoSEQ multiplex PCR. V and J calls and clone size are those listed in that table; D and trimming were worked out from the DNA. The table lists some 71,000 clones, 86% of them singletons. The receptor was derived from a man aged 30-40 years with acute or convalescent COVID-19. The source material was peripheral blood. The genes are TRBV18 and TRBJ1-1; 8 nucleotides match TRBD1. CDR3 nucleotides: TGTGCCAGCTCACTAACGTCCAGGGGGCAGAACACTGAAGCTTTCTTT. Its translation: CASSLTSRGQNTEAFF.